Listed below are T cell receptor beta chains from one sample, sequenced in a study of cytomegalovirus exposure and HLA in healthy donors. Clones were sequenced by immunoSEQ multiplex PCR, and TCRdb holds only the in-frame ones, with some missing. The sample gives under 110,000 clones, 71% of which show up once; less than 3.5% is in the top ten. Sample: PBMCs. The receptors here all came from a female donor in good health and CMV-seronegative. CDR3s include the opening cysteine and the closing phenylalanine or tryptophan. A D gene is named only where the DNA matches it firmly. Only some rows state a clone size, as once, few, many or a class for expanded clones.

j_call: TRBJ2-1
d_call: .
v_call: TRBV5-1
clone_size: .
cdr3_nt: TGCGCCAGCAGCACCTACGGAGCCGTTTACAATGAGCAGTTCTTC
cdr3_aa: CASSTYGAVYNEQFF

j_call: TRBJ2-7
d_call: TRBD2
v_call: TRBV2
clone_size: .
cdr3_nt: TGTGCCAGCCCGGGGGGGGGTGAGCAGTACTTC
cdr3_aa: CASPGGGEQYF

j_call: TRBJ2-1
d_call: .
v_call: TRBV27
clone_size: .
cdr3_nt: TGTGCCAGCAGATCGCCCGCCACGGGTAATGAGCAGTTCTTC
cdr3_aa: CASRSPATGNEQFF

j_call: TRBJ2-1
d_call: .
v_call: TRBV27
clone_size: .
cdr3_nt: TGTGCCAGCAGTCCAGGCGCCCCCGACAGGTCCAGCTACAATGAGCAGTTCTTC
cdr3_aa: CASSPGAPDRSSYNEQFF

j_call: TRBJ1-5
d_call: TRBD1
v_call: TRBV19
clone_size: few
cdr3_nt: TGTGCCAGTAGTACCTACAGGGGGCTGGGTCAGCCCCAGCATTTT
cdr3_aa: CASSTYRGLGQPQHF

j_call: TRBJ2-5
d_call: .
v_call: TRBV7-7
clone_size: .
cdr3_nt: TGTGCCAGCAGCTTAGGCAGGAACCAAGAGACCCAGTACTTC
cdr3_aa: CASSLGRNQETQYF

j_call: TRBJ1-4
d_call: .
v_call: TRBV6-1
clone_size: .
cdr3_nt: TGTGCCAGCAGTGAAAACAGGGTTGAAAAACTGTTTTTT
cdr3_aa: CASSENRVEKLFF

j_call: TRBJ2-2
d_call: .
v_call: TRBV29-1
clone_size: .
cdr3_nt: TGCAGCGTTAATGACCAGGGTAGGGGGGAGCTGTTTTTT
cdr3_aa: CSVNDQGRGELFF

j_call: TRBJ2-7
d_call: .
v_call: TRBV30
clone_size: .
cdr3_nt: TGTGCCTGGAGTACGACTACCTACGAGCAGTACTTC
cdr3_aa: CAWSTTTYEQYF

j_call: TRBJ1-1
d_call: .
v_call: TRBV29-1
clone_size: few
cdr3_nt: TGCAGCGTTCGAAGCGGGATCACTGAAGCTTTCTTT
cdr3_aa: CSVRSGITEAFF

j_call: TRBJ1-4
d_call: .
v_call: TRBV14
clone_size: .
cdr3_nt: TGTGCCAGCAGCCCCGGACTGAATGAAAAACTGTTTTTT
cdr3_aa: CASSPGLNEKLFF

j_call: TRBJ1-1
d_call: TRBD1
v_call: TRBV29-1
clone_size: .
cdr3_nt: TGCAGCGCCGGAACAGGGGGCGAGAACACTGAAGCTTTCTTT
cdr3_aa: CSAGTGGENTEAFF

j_call: TRBJ2-1
d_call: .
v_call: TRBV7-8
clone_size: .
cdr3_nt: TGTGCCAGCAGCGAGGGTTTCAAGAGCTCCTACAATGAGCAGTTCTTC
cdr3_aa: CASSEGFKSSYNEQFF

j_call: TRBJ1-2
d_call: TRBD1
v_call: TRBV7-2
clone_size: .
cdr3_nt: TGTGCCAGCAGCTTAAACACAGGGGGCCTCGATGGCTACACCTTC
cdr3_aa: CASSLNTGGLDGYTF

j_call: TRBJ2-7
d_call: TRBD2
v_call: TRBV2
clone_size: .
cdr3_nt: TGTGCCAGCGCTCCGGGACTAGTCTACGAGCAGTACTTC
cdr3_aa: CASAPGLVYEQYF

j_call: TRBJ2-7
d_call: TRBD2
v_call: TRBV7-8
clone_size: few
cdr3_nt: TGTGCCAGCAGCCCACAAAGCGGGAGTTTACACGAGCAGTACTTC
cdr3_aa: CASSPQSGSLHEQYF

j_call: TRBJ2-3
d_call: TRBD2
v_call: TRBV5-5
clone_size: .
cdr3_nt: TGTGCCAGCAGCACCGAAGGACTAGCGGAAACAGATACGCAGTATTTT
cdr3_aa: CASSTEGLAETDTQYF

j_call: TRBJ1-2
d_call: .
v_call: TRBV11-2
clone_size: .
cdr3_nt: TGTGCCAGCAGCCCTCTGCCCCGGCGCAGGGCTGACTATGGCTACACCTTC
cdr3_aa: CASSPLPRRRADYGYTF

j_call: TRBJ2-2
d_call: TRBD1
v_call: TRBV29-1
clone_size: .
cdr3_nt: TGCAGCGTCCAAACGACCGGGACAGGGACCGGGGAGCTGTTTTTT
cdr3_aa: CSVQTTGTGTGELFF

j_call: TRBJ2-7
d_call: TRBD2
v_call: TRBV30
clone_size: .
cdr3_nt: TGTGGTTTGGGTAGCGGGGTCTCCTACGAGCAGTACTTC
cdr3_aa: CGLGSGVSYEQYF

j_call: TRBJ2-3
d_call: .
v_call: TRBV4-3
clone_size: .
cdr3_nt: TGCGCCAGCAGCCTTAAGGGGGTTGCAGATACGCAGTATTTT
cdr3_aa: CASSLKGVADTQYF

j_call: TRBJ1-2
d_call: .
v_call: TRBV2
clone_size: few
cdr3_nt: TGTGCCAGCAGTGAATGGCGGGGGCCAAACTATGGCTACACCTTC
cdr3_aa: CASSEWRGPNYGYTF

j_call: TRBJ2-5
d_call: .
v_call: TRBV7-9
clone_size: .
cdr3_nt: TGTGCCAGCAGCTCCTATCACGGGGAGACCCAGTACTTC
cdr3_aa: CASSSYHGETQYF

j_call: TRBJ2-1
d_call: .
v_call: TRBV11-2
clone_size: .
cdr3_nt: TGTGCCAGCAGCCCGGGACACTACAATGAGCAGTTCTTC
cdr3_aa: CASSPGHYNEQFF

j_call: TRBJ1-1
d_call: .
v_call: TRBV9
clone_size: .
cdr3_nt: TGTGCCAGCAGATCGCCGGGGGCTGAAGCTTTCTTT
cdr3_aa: CASRSPGAEAFF

j_call: TRBJ2-7
d_call: .
v_call: TRBV6-1
clone_size: few
cdr3_nt: TGTGCCAGCAGGGCCTCTCCTCAGGCCTACGAGCAGTACTTC
cdr3_aa: CASRASPQAYEQYF

j_call: TRBJ1-2
d_call: TRBD1
v_call: TRBV5-1
clone_size: once
cdr3_nt: TGCGCCAGCAGCTTTTTGGGACAGGGGAGGGAGGCGGATGGCTACACCTTC
cdr3_aa: CASSFLGQGREADGYTF

j_call: TRBJ2-7
d_call: .
v_call: TRBV7-9
clone_size: .
cdr3_nt: TGTTCCAGTTCAGGGGTGGGGTACGAGCAGTACTTC
cdr3_aa: CSSSGVGYEQYF

j_call: TRBJ2-4
d_call: .
v_call: TRBV11-3
clone_size: once
cdr3_nt: TGTGCCAGCAGCCTCGGGGGAGCGGTAAACATTCAGTACTTC
cdr3_aa: CASSLGGAVNIQYF

j_call: TRBJ2-1
d_call: TRBD2
v_call: TRBV9
clone_size: .
cdr3_nt: TGTGCCAGCAGCGTAGAGAGCGGGGCGACCTACAATGAGCAGTTCTTC
cdr3_aa: CASSVESGATYNEQFF